Listed below are T cell receptor beta chains from one sample, sequenced in a study of T cell responses to AZD1222 COVID-19 vaccine. Method: immunoSEQ multiplex PCR; TCRdb's copy keeps in-frame clones and lacks some. This table has under 150,000 clones, about 94% appearing once. The input for sequencing was peripheral blood, taken on day 0 of AZD1222 vaccination. These receptors were obtained from an adult in good health. Each CDR3 is given with its conserved first and last residue. D genes are given only for firm matches. Expanded clones get a size class; other rows say once, few or many, or leave the size out.

v_gene	abundance	d_gene	j_gene	CDR3nt	CDR3aa
TRBV5-1	-	TRBD1	TRBJ1-3	TGCGCCAGCAGCGTGGGACAGATCTCTGGAAACACCATATATTTT	CASSVGQISGNTIYF
TRBV4-1	-	TRBD1	TRBJ2-2	TGCGCCAGCAGCCAAGGAGGGGGCTTTATTACCGGGGAGCTGTTTTTT	CASSQGGGFITGELFF
TRBV28	once	-	TRBJ2-7	TGTGCCAGCAGCGCCAACGAGGGGCGGTACGAGCAGTACTTC	CASSANEGRYEQYF
TRBV10-3	-	-	TRBJ2-5	TGTGCCATCAGTGAGTCAGAGACCCAGTACTTC	CAISESETQYF
TRBV6-5	-	-	TRBJ2-2	TGTGCCAGCAGTTCCACCAACACCGGGGAGCTGTTTTTT	CASSSTNTGELFF
TRBV6-5	once	-	TRBJ2-7	TGTGCCAGCAACGGTCCCTACGAGCAGTACTTC	CASNGPYEQYF
TRBV7-6	-	-	TRBJ2-1	TGTGCCAGCAGCGAACGACCCCCGGGACTTCATTCCTACAATGAGCAGTTCTTC	CASSERPPGLHSYNEQFF
TRBV11-2	-	-	TRBJ1-2	TGTGCCAGCAGCTTCTCAGGGTACTATGGCTACACCTTC	CASSFSGYYGYTF
TRBV6-5	-	-	TRBJ2-1	TGTGCCAGCAGCCGAGGGACCGTTTACAATGAGCAGTTCTTC	CASSRGTVYNEQFF
TRBV7-8	-	TRBD1	TRBJ2-7	TGTGCCAGCAGCATCGGGACAGTACCCTACGAGCAGTACTTC	CASSIGTVPYEQYF
TRBV30	-	-	TRBJ1-2	TGTGCCTGGAGTGTATCTAACGGCCTCTATGGCTACACCTTC	CAWSVSNGLYGYTF
TRBV19	-	-	TRBJ1-1	TGTGCCACCTCCACGGGGGCTGAAGCTTTCTTT	CATSTGAEAFF
TRBV19	-	-	TRBJ2-5	TGTGCCAGTAGGAGGGAAGAGTGGGAGACCCAGTACTTC	CASRREEWETQYF
TRBV27	-	-	TRBJ2-1	TGTGCCAGCAGTTTGTTAGGGTACAATGAGCAGTTCTTC	CASSLLGYNEQFF
TRBV7-2	-	TRBD1	TRBJ1-2	TGTGCCAGCAGCTTGACAGGGAGCTATGGCTACACCTTC	CASSLTGSYGYTF
TRBV2	-	-	TRBJ1-2	TGTGCCAGCAGTCTACCGGGATTGGGCTATGGCTACACCTTC	CASSLPGLGYGYTF
TRBV9	-	-	TRBJ1-3	TGTGCCAGCAGCGCATCCCCCCCGGTGGCTGGAAACACCATATATTTT	CASSASPPVAGNTIYF
TRBV28	-	-	TRBJ1-2	TGTGCCAGCAGTCAGGCCAATAACTATGGCTACACCTTC	CASSQANNYGYTF
TRBV28	once	-	TRBJ1-2	TGTGCCAGCAGCGCAACAGTAAACTATGGCTACACCTTC	CASSATVNYGYTF
TRBV11-1	-	-	TRBJ2-1	TGTGCCAGCAGCTTAGTGCGACAGACCTCTAATGAGCAGTTCTTC	CASSLVRQTSNEQFF
TRBV13	-	TRBD2	TRBJ2-1	TGTGCCAGCAGCTTCTTAACTAGCGGGAGAGGGAATGAGCAGTTCTTC	CASSFLTSGRGNEQFF
TRBV27	-	TRBD1	TRBJ1-2	TGTGCCAGCAGCGGGACAGGGGATCCATATGGCTACACCTTC	CASSGTGDPYGYTF
TRBV5-5	-	-	TRBJ1-3	TGTGCCAGCACCGAATACGGGTACAACACCATATATTTT	CASTEYGYNTIYF
TRBV3-1/TRBV3-2	-	TRBD1	TRBJ2-7	TGTGCCAGCAGCCAAGGTGGGACAGGGAGGGAGCAGTACTTC	CASSQGGTGREQYF
TRBV2	-	TRBD2	TRBJ2-7	TGTGCCAGCAGTGGGGAGGGTCGCCTAGGGGAGCAGTACTTC	CASSGEGRLGEQYF
TRBV5-1	-	TRBD1	TRBJ2-7	TGCGCCAGCACTGACAGGGGGATCTCAGGCGAGCAGTACTTC	CASTDRGISGEQYF
TRBV12-3/TRBV12-4	few	-	TRBJ1-2	TGTGCCAGCAGTTTAGCCCAGTACTATGGCTACACCTTC	CASSLAQYYGYTF
TRBV12-3/TRBV12-4	-	-	TRBJ1-2	TGTGCCAGCAGCCCAGGCCGGTATGGCTACACCTTC	CASSPGRYGYTF
TRBV30	-	-	TRBJ1-1	TGTGCCTGGAGTGTGTCAGGGCTGAGTTCAGCTTTCTTT	CAWSVSGLSSAFF
TRBV5-1	-	-	TRBJ1-3	TGCGCCAGCAGCTTGGCAGATTCTGGAAACACCATATATTTT	CASSLADSGNTIYF
TRBV12-3/TRBV12-4	-	TRBD1	TRBJ1-2	TGTGCCAGCAGCCTGACAGGGGGCTCTGGCTACACCTTC	CASSLTGGSGYTF
TRBV2	few	TRBD1	TRBJ1-1	TGTGCCAGCAGTGTTACAGGGGGTGGCACTGAAGCTTTCTTT	CASSVTGGGTEAFF
TRBV3-1/TRBV3-2	-	-	TRBJ2-2	TGTGCCAGCAGCCAAGGCGTGGGGATGAACACCGGGGAGCTGTTTTTT	CASSQGVGMNTGELFF
TRBV12-3/TRBV12-4	once	-	TRBJ2-2	TGTGCCAGCAGTCTCAATGGGGAGCTGTTTTTT	CASSLNGELFF
TRBV5-6	-	-	TRBJ1-1	TGTGCCAGCAGCTTGGGCCGGGGTTCTCACACTGAAGCTTTCTTT	CASSLGRGSHTEAFF
TRBV4-3	-	-	TRBJ1-5	TGCGCCAGCAGCCAAGCCCTGGGGAGGCCCCAGCATTTT	CASSQALGRPQHF
TRBV5-1	-	-	TRBJ1-1	TGCGCCAGCAGCTTGGGGCCAGGCCGAACCAACACTGAAGCTTTCTTT	CASSLGPGRTNTEAFF
TRBV7-3	-	TRBD2	TRBJ2-2	TGTGCCAGCAGCCTAAGGACTAGCGGGCTGGGCGGGGAGCTGTTTTTT	CASSLRTSGLGGELFF
TRBV29-1	-	-	TRBJ1-4	TGCAGCGTTTATGCAACTAATGAAAAACTGTTTTTT	CSVYATNEKLFF
TRBV7-9	-	-	TRBJ1-2	TGTGCCAGCAGCTCCCCGGGAAGCAGACCACCCTATGGCTACACCTTC	CASSSPGSRPPYGYTF
TRBV27	-	-	TRBJ1-2	TGTGCCAGCAGTTCTTGGCGGACTAACTATGGCTACACCTTC	CASSSWRTNYGYTF
TRBV28	-	-	TRBJ2-1	TGTGCCAGCAGTTTTCGAGGGCCCAGGGATGAGCAGTTCTTC	CASSFRGPRDEQFF
TRBV7-9	-	-	TRBJ2-7	TGTGCCAGCAGCTTGTTGGGGAGGCACTCCTACGAGCAGTACTTC	CASSLLGRHSYEQYF
TRBV4-2	-	TRBD2	TRBJ2-1	TGTGCCAGCAGCCAAGATCCAGGTCGAGCGGGAGTTCCGGATGAGCAGTTCTTC	CASSQDPGRAGVPDEQFF
TRBV5-6	-	-	TRBJ1-1	TGTGCCAGCAGCTTGGCCTCGGTGAACACTGAAGCTTTCTTT	CASSLASVNTEAFF
TRBV6-2/TRBV6-3	-	-	TRBJ2-1	TGTGCCAGCAGCCGGGACGCCGCCTACAATGAGCAGTTCTTC	CASSRDAAYNEQFF
TRBV7-8	-	-	TRBJ2-7	TGTGCCAGCAGCCCGGGACCTCTAGGGCTCGAGCAGTACTTC	CASSPGPLGLEQYF
TRBV6-1	once	-	TRBJ1-1	TGTGCCAGCAGTGAACATGGTAAGGGCGCTGAAGCTTTCTTT	CASSEHGKGAEAFF
TRBV28	-	-	TRBJ2-5	TGTGCCAGCAGTTTACGGAACCGGGACAAAGTCGCAAGAAGAGAGACCCAGTACTTC	CASSLRNRDKVARRETQYF
TRBV28	-	-	TRBJ2-7	TGTGCCAGCAGACCCAGGGCCTACGAGCAGTACTTC	CASRPRAYEQYF
TRBV5-6	-	-	TRBJ1-2	TGTGCCAGCAGCTTGGTCGGCGGTAGCTATGGCTACACCTTC	CASSLVGGSYGYTF
TRBV9	-	TRBD1	TRBJ2-3	TGTGCCAGCAGTTACAGGGGTGAGAGCACAGATACGCAGTATTTT	CASSYRGESTDTQYF
TRBV5-4	-	-	TRBJ1-1	TGTGCCAGCAGCCCAGGGCTGGAAATTGGCAACACTGAAGCTTTCTTT	CASSPGLEIGNTEAFF